This TCR beta chain was identified in a study of vaccination effects on CD4 cells after COVID-19. TCRdb keeps only in-frame clones here, not all; method: immunoSEQ multiplex PCR. The repertoire includes roughly 40,000 clones, about 70% of them detected once, and 3.5% to 4.5% sits in the top ten. The CDR3 has 14 amino acids. V gave up 6 bases and J gave up 4 bases, with 13 bases separating them. CDR1 and CDR2 (germline): MNHEY, SMNVEV (reference sequence). Subsequent to 10 days of culture, CD4+ T cells were isolated. Notes on the study in general: Marked clonal contraction of both clone types appeared late after vaccination.

Regarding this clone: Its antigen is as yet unknown.

This chain connects TRBV27 to TRBJ1-5; D not certain. The receptor comes from a human donor who received a COVID-19 vaccine. The sample here was CD4+ T cells from PBMCs cultured without peptide, taken before COVID-19 vaccination. CDR3: CASRGQNFNQPQHF. CDR3 coding DNA: TGTGCCAGCAGGGGCCAGAATTTTAATCAGCCCCAGCATTTT.